The next 16 T cell receptor beta chains were all read from a single sample in a study of control samples from healthy donors and cancer patients (dated by TCRdb to 2018 to 2020). Library construction relied on the immunoSEQ multiplex PCR assay. The table was pulled from immuneACCESS by TCRdb, which kept in-frame rearrangements only. Such tables lose some clones; where checked, under half of the loss comes from unresolved V genes, and the rest has no known cause. The sample table holds roughly 90,000 clones, of which around 82% were seen once. The top ten constitute about 9.8% of the sample. Specimen: blood. The source is a woman in her fifties or sixties in good health.

The chain couples TRBV3-1 (or the pseudogene TRBV3-2) to TRBJ2-7; D not resolved. The CDR3 loop spans 14 amino acids. CDR1 is LGHDT and CDR2 is YNNKEL in the germline V gene (reference sequence). The germline V and J ends were trimmed by 5 bases and 0 bases, with 11 bases remaining between them. CDR3 in DNA: TGTGCCAGCAGCGTGGCACAGACCTCCTACGAGCAGTACTTC. Translated: CASSVAQTSYEQYF.

This clone was seen just once. The V call is TRBV11-2, the J call TRBJ2-1, with 14 nucleotides matching TRBD2. Germline CDR1 and CDR2: SGHAT and FQNNGV. V lost 1 base to trimming and J lost 12 bases; unmatched junction nucleotides: 8. The CDR3 sequence is 16 residues long. CDR3 loop: CASSLVGTSGRGSQFF. CDR3 nucleotide sequence: TGTGCCAGCAGCTTAGTAGGGACTAGCGGGAGAGGGTCGCAGTTCTTC.

V is TRBV6-5 and J is TRBJ1-6; D gene ambiguous. This CDR3 contains 15 residues. The V and J ends lost 2 bases and 6 bases respectively, with 11 bases between them. Per germline, CDR1 MNHEY and CDR2 SVGAGI. The CDR3 DNA reads as TGTGCCAGCAGTTACGACTTGACGGTTAATTCACCCCTCCACTTT. It codes for CASSYDLTVNSPLHF.

CDR3 protein: CATSDSGLAGGSAEQFF. The CDR3 DNA reads TGTGCCACCAGTGACTCCGGACTAGCGGGAGGGTCGGCTGAGCAGTTCTTC. This chain connects TRBV24-1 to TRBJ2-1; 15 positions agree with TRBD2. The CDR3 is 17 amino acids. V lost 4 bases and J lost 9; bases outside the gene matches: 9. Germline loops: CDR1 KGHDR, CDR2 SFDVKD.

The chain employs TRBV29-1 and TRBJ2-1; 7 bases are shared with TRBD2. The CDR3 is 15 amino acids. V was clipped by 6 bases and J by 2 bases; unmatched bases: 10. CDR1 is SQVTM, CDR2 ANQGSEA, per germline. This chain's CDR3 is CSVESGDAAYNEQFF. The CDR3 DNA is TGCAGCGTGGAGAGCGGGGATGCAGCCTACAATGAGCAGTTCTTC.

V is TRBV2 and J is TRBJ1-1; 7 bases line up with TRBD1. The ends lost 5 bases at V and 3 bases at J; junction bases unmatched: 9. The CDR3 has 15 amino acids. The germline CDR1 and CDR2 sequences are SNHLY and FYNNEI. CDR3 loop: CASSPEQGRDTEAFF. CDR3 DNA sequence: TGTGCCAGCAGTCCGGAACAGGGGCGGGACACTGAAGCTTTCTTT.

CDR3 DNA sequence: TGTGCCAGCAGCCAAGATCCAGGGAGGGGGGACACTGAAGCTTTCTTT. Translation: CASSQDPGRGDTEAFF. V gene TRBV3-1 (or the pseudogene TRBV3-2) combines with J gene TRBJ1-1, with D maybe TRBD1 (6 bases). The germline V and J ends were trimmed by 0 bases and 3 bases, with 14 bases remaining between them. This CDR3 has 16 amino acids. Germline V lookup: CDR1 LGHDT, CDR2 YNNKEL (reference sequence).

The chain combines TRBV19 with TRBJ1-1; D is unclear. With 8 bases removed from V and 2 bases from J, the gap between germline ends came to 15 bases. This CDR3 is 14 amino acids long. CDR1 LNHDA and CDR2 SQIVND come from the germline V gene (reference sequence). CDR3 DNA: TGTGCCAGTTCTCCCCAGGCGGTAAACACTGAAGCTTTCTTT. Its translation is CASSPQAVNTEAFF.

The chain uses TRBV15 and TRBJ2-1; D is ambiguous. CDR3 length: 13 residues. Germline lookup yields CDR1 LNHNV and CDR2 YYDKDF (reference sequence). Trimming cost V 0 bases and J 10 bases, with 10 bases left between them. CDR3 protein: CATSRELETEQFF. The CDR3 bases are TGTGCCACCAGCAGAGAATTGGAGACAGAGCAGTTCTTC.

V and J are TRBV19 and TRBJ1-2; the match to TRBD1 covers 11 bases. Unmatched junction bases numbered 7, after V lost 6 bases and J lost 13 bases. The length of the CDR3 is 12 residues. CDR1 is LNHDA, CDR2 SQIVND, per germline (reference sequence). The CDR3 DNA sequence: TGTGCCAGTAGCGAACCCGGGACAGGGGGCACCTTC. Protein: CASSEPGTGGTF.

The rearrangement uses TRBV28 and TRBJ2-5; D unresolved. Germline CDR1 is MDHEN and CDR2 is SYDVKM. The germline V and J ends were trimmed by 0 bases and 7 bases, with 12 bases remaining between them. This CDR3 region has 14 residues. CDR3 DNA: TGTGCCAGCAGTTTATGGCAGGCGGCTGGGACCCAGTACTTC. Its translation is CASSLWQAAGTQYF.

The V gene is TRBV5-1, the J gene TRBJ1-2; weak D call: TRBD1 (6 bases). V was clipped by 2 bases and J by 11 bases, with 13 bases between them. Germline CDR1 is SGHRS and CDR2 is YFSETQ. This CDR3 is 12 amino acids long. For the CDR3, the DNA is TGCGCCAGCAGCTTATCGGACAGCCGGTACACCTTC. It encodes CASSLSDSRYTF.

The chain joins TRBV15 to TRBJ1-2; D is possibly TRBD1 (5 bases). The CDR3 has 15 residues. The germline gives CDR1 LNHNV, CDR2 YYDKDF (reference sequence). V lost 2 bases and J 7 bases, leaving 17 bases between the germline ends. The CDR3 sequence is CATSRPGGWRFGYTF. CDR3 sequence (DNA): TGTGCCACCAGCAGACCCGGGGGGTGGAGGTTTGGCTACACCTTC.

J is TRBJ2-2 and V is TRBV7-9; 8 bases match TRBD1. CDR3 length equals 16 residues. The germline gives CDR1 SEHNR, CDR2 FQNEAQ (reference sequence). V gave up 6 bases and J gave up 0 bases; unmatched junction bases: 6. The CDR3 protein is CASRPGQGSNTGELFF. CDR3 nucleotides: TGTGCCAGCAGACCCGGACAGGGTTCGAACACCGGGGAGCTGTTTTTT.

The chain employs TRBV7-2 and TRBJ1-2; TRBD1 agrees at 7 bases. CDR1 and CDR2 (germline): SGHTA, FQGNSA. The CDR3 length is 15 residues. With V trimmed by 1 base and J by 4 bases, 6 bases remained unmatched. The CDR3 region has the DNA TGTGCCAGCAGCTTAGAACTGGGGACAGCCTATGGCTACACCTTC. Protein: CASSLELGTAYGYTF. Based on the CDR3 plus reference TRBV7-2 and TRBJ1-2, the full variable domain is GAGVSQSPSNKVTEKGKDVELRCDPISGHTALYWYRQSLGQGLEFLIYFQGNSAPDKSGLPSDRFSAERTGGSVSTLTIQRTQQEDSAVYLCASSLELGTAYGYTFGSGTRLTVV.

By sample fraction, this clone is medium-sized. The gene calls are TRBV4-3 and TRBJ2-3, with 8 bases fitting TRBD2. The CDR3 is made up of 16 amino acids. J gave up 0 bases and V 0 bases, and 2 bases lay outside the gene matches. Germline V CDR1 and CDR2: LGHNA, YSLEER. CDR3 residues: CASSQDRGGSTDTQYF. The DNA of the CDR3 is TGCGCCAGCAGCCAAGATCGGGGGGGTAGCACAGATACGCAGTATTTT.